This T cell receptor beta chain was profiled in a study of blood T cell repertoires in COVID-19. Study-wide background: The origin of the acute and convalescent COVID-19 samples was the United States, Italy and Spain. T cells, B-cell-depleted T cells, or PBMCs provided the cDNA or gDNA that served as material.

Unmatched junction bases numbered 4, after V lost 6 bases and J lost 0 bases. Germline V CDR1 and CDR2: MNHEY, SMNVEV (reference sequence). This CDR3 contains 14 residues. Per the study methods: For nucleated cells, counts were estimated from reference gene primer amplification. Measured with immunoSEQ multiplex PCR; TCRdb has only the in-frame clones, and not every one. Clonal size and the V and J genes are those of that table, whereas D and trimming came from the DNA. Among 150,000 to 200,000 clones, 70% to 90% were seen once, and the ten largest hold roughly 2.2%. Sequencing was done on a sample of peripheral blood. The rearrangement uses TRBV27 and TRBJ1-1; the match to TRBD1 covers 7 bases. The sequence derives from a man aged 65-85 years with active or convalescent COVID-19. In DNA form, the CDR3 reads TGTGCCAGCAGGACACAGGGGTTGAACACTGAAGCTTTCTTT. Translation: CASRTQGLNTEAFF.